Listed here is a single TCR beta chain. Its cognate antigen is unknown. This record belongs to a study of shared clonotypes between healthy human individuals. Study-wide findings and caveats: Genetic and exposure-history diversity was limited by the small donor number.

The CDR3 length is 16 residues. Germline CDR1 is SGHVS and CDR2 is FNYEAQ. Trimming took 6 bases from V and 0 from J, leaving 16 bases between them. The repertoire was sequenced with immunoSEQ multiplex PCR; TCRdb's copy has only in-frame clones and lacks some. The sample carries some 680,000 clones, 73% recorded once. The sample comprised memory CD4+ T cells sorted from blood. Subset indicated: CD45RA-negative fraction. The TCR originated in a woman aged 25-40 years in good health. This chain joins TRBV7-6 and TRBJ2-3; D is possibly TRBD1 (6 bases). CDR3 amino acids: CASSPGTTTSTDTQYF. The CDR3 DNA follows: TGTGCCAGCAGTCCCGGGACAACCACTAGCACAGATACGCAGTATTTT.